These 7 T cell receptor beta chains originate from one sample sequenced in a study of cytomegalovirus exposure and HLA in healthy donors. A multiplex PCR was run with 60 Vbeta primers and 13 Jbeta primers. The protocol was immunoSEQ multiplex PCR, while the TCRdb copy is restricted to in-frame clones and leaves out a portion. The table shows 170,000 or so clones, with about 80% occurring only once. The source material was PBMCs. These receptors were obtained from a man between 60 and 75 years old in good health and CMV-seronegative.

The genes are TRBV19 and TRBJ2-5; 14 bases line up with TRBD2. From germline, CDR1 is LNHDA and CDR2 SQIVND (reference sequence). The CDR3 contains 17 residues. J gave up 3 bases and V 6 bases, and 9 bases lay outside the gene matches. The CDR3 loop reads CASSALGLAGGKETQYF. The CDR3, as DNA: TGTGCCAGTAGCGCCCTCGGACTAGCGGGGGGTAAAGAGACCCAGTACTTC. Filled out from reference TRBV19 and TRBJ2-5, the complete variable domain reads DGGITQSPKYLFRKEGQNVTLSCEQNLNHDAMYWYRQDPGQGLRLIYYSQIVNDFQKGDIAEGYSVSREKKESFPLTVTSAQKNPTAFYLCASSALGLAGGKETQYFGPGTRLLVL.

This clone was detected many times. V usage is TRBV5-5 and J usage is TRBJ2-1; 12 bases are a match to TRBD2. The germline CDR1 and CDR2 sequences are SGHKS and YYEKEE (reference sequence). CDR3 length: 16 amino acids. V was pared by 6 bases and J by 3 bases, with 7 bases of the junction left unmatched. This chain's CDR3 is CASNPSGRAVYNEQFF. Here the CDR3 DNA reads TGTGCCAGCAACCCTAGCGGGAGGGCCGTCTACAATGAGCAGTTCTTC.

The V call is TRBV27, the J call TRBJ1-1; D is ambiguous. Between the trimmed V and J ends, which lost 5 bases and 1 base, there was a span of 11 bases. This CDR3 is built from 14 residues. Germline V gene data show CDR1 as MNHEY and CDR2 as SMNVEV (reference sequence). The CDR3 bases are TGTGCCAGCAGTGGGAGGACTGCGAACACTGAAGCTTTCTTT. Translation gives CASSGRTANTEAFF.

This clone appeared once. The identical CDR3 is also encoded by other nucleotide sequences in the sample. J is TRBJ2-5 and V is TRBV5-1; 8 nucleotides match TRBD2. The CDR3 spans 14 residues. CDR1 is SGHRS, CDR2 YFSETQ, per germline. After removal of 2 bases from V and 1 base from J, the junction contained 1 base not matched to a gene. DNA for the CDR3: TGCGCCAGCAGCTTAGGGACTAGCCAAGAGACCCAGTACTTC. As protein: CASSLGTSQETQYF.

The rearrangement joins TRBV10-3 to TRBJ1-1; D possibly corresponds to TRBD1 (6 bases). The germline V gene encodes CDR1 ENHRY and CDR2 SYGVKD. The germline V and J ends were trimmed by 0 bases and 1 base, with 9 bases remaining between them. This CDR3 has 15 residues. CDR3 bases: TGTGCCATCAGTGAGTCGGGCAGGGGGAACACTGAAGCTTTCTTT. This encodes CAISESGRGNTEAFF.

V and J are TRBV19 and TRBJ2-3; the D is unclear. CDR1 and CDR2 (germline): LNHDA, SQIVND (reference sequence). V lost 5 bases and J lost 1, with 7 bases in between. The CDR3 sequence is 13 residues long. This chain's CDR3 is CASSFGRTDTQYF. In DNA form, the CDR3 reads TGTGCCAGTAGTTTTGGCCGCACAGATACGCAGTATTTT.

V usage is TRBV29-1 and J usage is TRBJ2-7; 9 bases line up with TRBD1. The V gene's germline CDR1 is SQVTM and CDR2 ANQGSEA. The CDR3 extends over 13 amino acids. J gave up 4 bases and V 8 bases, and 9 bases lay outside the gene matches. CDR3 DNA: TGCAGCCGCGGCGGGACAGGGCATTACGAGCAGTACTTC. Its protein is CSRGGTGHYEQYF.